The 14 T cell receptor beta chains given below trace back to one sample, sequenced in a study of T cells in Graves' hyperthyroidism and ophthalmopathy. The TCR beta CDR3 regions underwent amplification using RNA transcripts as the source. In the first-round RT-PCR of the TCR CDR3, the HTBI primer set was used. Each CDR3 protein is one row after TCRdb ran MiXCR on the multiplex PCR reads. The profile covers hundreds of thousands of distinct CDR3 sequences, with 13% to 15% appearing a single time and approximately 10% taken by the ten largest. Sequences were obtained from blood. Every receptor here comes from a woman aged 18-29 years with Graves' hyperthyroidism.

This clonotype was found a few times. This chain uses TRBV5-6 with TRBJ1-3, with a tentative D call TRBD1 (5 bases). The CDR3 runs to 17 residues. The V end lost 1 base, the J end lost 0 bases, and 14 bases lay between the germline ends. Germline V gene lookup returns CDR1 SGHDT and CDR2 YYEEEE. CDR3 DNA: TGTGCCAGCAGCTTGTTGCGGGGCCCCACCTCTGGAAACACCATATATTTT. Its translation is CASSLLRGPTSGNTIYF.

A few counts support this clonotype. The V gene is TRBV12-3 or TRBV12-4, the J gene TRBJ2-5, with D unclear. The CDR3 has 12 residues. V was trimmed by 5 bases and J by 5 bases, leaving 9 bases between them. This chain's CDR3 is CASSLEFETQYF. The CDR3, as DNA: TGTGCCAGCAGTCTAGAGTTTGAGACCCAGTACTTC.

Of note for this clonotype: This may be a read error: a much more frequent sequence differs by one nucleotide. The rearrangement links TRBV4-3 to TRBJ2-5; D is undetermined. Germline-derived CDR1 and CDR2 are LGHNA and YSLEER. This CDR3 comprises 15 residues. The V end was cut by 0 bases, the J end by 5 bases, with 13 bases between. The CDR3 DNA is TGCGCCAGCAGCCAAGAAGGAAAGCTCCTTGAGACCCAGTACTTC. Amino acids: CASSQEGKLLETQYF.

The sample holds many counts of this clonotype. The chain is built from TRBV27 and TRBJ2-3; the D is unclear. Germline V CDR1 and CDR2: MNHEY, SMNVEV (reference sequence). There are 17 residues in the CDR3. Trimming removed 5 bases from V and 1 base from J, with 19 bases in between. The CDR3 sequence is CASSLYSSYQGTDTQYF. CDR3 sequence (DNA): TGTGCCAGCAGTCTTTACAGCTCCTACCAGGGCACAGATACGCAGTATTTT.

The V gene is TRBV7-9, the J gene TRBJ2-3; TRBD2 matches 7 bases. V shed 5 bases and J 2 bases; nucleotides not matched to a gene: 4. CDR3 length: 14 residues. The germline V gene has CDR1 SEHNR and CDR2 FQNEAQ (reference sequence). The CDR3 nucleotides read TGTGCCAGCAGCCGCGGGGGAATCACAGATACGCAGTATTTT. As protein: CASSRGGITDTQYF.

In its sample, this clonotype was seen many times. The chain links TRBV28 to TRBJ1-1; D is ambiguous. The germline CDR1 and CDR2 sequences are MDHEN and SYDVKM. V was clipped by 10 bases and J by 4 bases, with 10 bases between them. This CDR3 has 11 amino acids. The CDR3 DNA is TGTGCCACCCTCCATTCCACTGAAGCTTTCTTT. Its translation: CATLHSTEAFF. Full variable domain (missing parts from reference TRBV28 and TRBJ1-1): DVKVTQSSRYLVKRTGEKVFLECVQDMDHENMFWYRQDPGLGLRLIYFSYDVKMKEKGDIPEGYSVSREKKERFSLILESASTNQTSMYLCATLHSTEAFFGQGTRLTVV.

The sample holds many counts of this clonotype. The V call is TRBV20-1, the J call TRBJ1-4, with unresolved D. CDR1 and CDR2 from the germline V gene are DFQATT and SNEGSKA (reference sequence). CDR3 length: 16 amino acids. Trimming took off 0 bases at V and 7 bases at J, with 18 bases between the two ends. The DNA of the CDR3 is TGCAGTGCTAGAGATAGGTCACCCTCTCGGGGTGAAAAACTGTTTTTT. Its translation: CSARDRSPSRGEKLFF.

This clonotype was detected only a few times. The chain employs TRBV6-2 or TRBV6-3 and TRBJ2-7, with TRBD1 matching over 7 bases. Germline lookup yields CDR1 MNHEY and CDR2 SVGEGT. The length of the CDR3 is 14 residues. The trim removed 6 bases at V and 5 bases at J, leaving 10 bases unmatched. Here the CDR3 DNA reads TGTGCCAGCAGCTCAGGGGGAAAGACGCACGAGCAGTACTTC. Translating it yields CASSSGGKTHEQYF.

This clonotype was seen a handful of times. The chain has TRBV7-6 and TRBJ1-1; D gene uncertain. In germline, CDR1 is SGHVS, CDR2 FNYEAQ. V lost 2 bases, J lost 5 bases, and 12 bases lay in between. The length of the CDR3 is 14 residues. CDR3 in DNA: TGTGCCAGCAGCTTAAGGCTCTTAGGGACTGAAGCTTTCTTT. Amino acids: CASSLRLLGTEAFF.

This clonotype was observed at least ten times. The rearrangement joins TRBV14 to TRBJ2-7, with D maybe TRBD2 (5 bases). Germline values: CDR1 SGHDN, CDR2 FVKESK. CDR3 length: 13 residues. V lost 2 bases and J 3 bases, leaving 8 bases between the germline ends. As DNA, the CDR3 is TGTGCCAGCAGCCAACTCGGGGTCTACGAGCAGTACTTC. Translated, it gives CASSQLGVYEQYF.

This clonotype was counted ten times or more. V and J are TRBV4-1 and TRBJ2-2, with TRBD2 as a possible D gene (5 bases). Trimming took off 7 bases at V and 4 bases at J, with 16 bases between the two ends. Germline CDR1 is MGHRA and CDR2 is YSYEKL. The CDR3 runs 15 residues. CDR3 DNA sequence: TGCGCCAGCAATCTAGGCGGGCTACGCACCGGGGAGCTGTTTTTT. This gives the protein CASNLGGLRTGELFF.

This clonotype was detected many times. V usage is TRBV2 and J usage is TRBJ2-7; D call uncertain. Per the germline V gene, CDR1 is SNHLY and CDR2 is FYNNEI. CDR3 length: 14 amino acids. The ends were cut back, 3 bases at V and 1 base at J, with 10 bases in the middle. The CDR3 bases are TGTGCCAGCAGTGACAGAATCGGGTCCTACGAGCAGTACTTC. This codes for CASSDRIGSYEQYF.

The chain employs TRBV6-1 and TRBJ2-7, with a possible D match to TRBD2 (5 bases). The V end lost 6 bases, the J end lost 4 bases, and 16 bases lay between the germline ends. Per the germline V gene, CDR1 is MNHNS and CDR2 is SASEGT. This CDR3 region has 14 residues. The CDR3 here is CASRVRGAPYEQYF. The CDR3 DNA sequence: TGTGCCAGCAGAGTCCGGGGAGCGCCGTACGAGCAGTACTTC.

In this sample, this clonotype turned up a few times. The chain has TRBV6-2 or TRBV6-3 and TRBJ2-7; 7 nucleotides align to TRBD1. Trimming at V came to 6 bases and at J to 0 bases, leaving 8 bases not matched to a gene. The CDR3 loop spans 15 amino acids. Germline CDR1 MNHEY, CDR2 SVGEGT. In DNA form, the CDR3 reads TGTGCCAGCAGCGCGACAGGGCAAATCTCCTACGAGCAGTACTTC. Protein sequence: CASSATGQISYEQYF.